The present T cell receptor (beta chain) was sequenced within a study of cytomegalovirus exposure and HLA in healthy donors. In the study overall: Most donors, more than 80% of approximately 400 genotyped, fell in the Caucasian-associated ancestry cluster.

PCR primers comprised 60 Vbeta and 13 Jbeta primers. Assay used: immunoSEQ multiplex PCR; TCRdb lists only in-frame clones, some missing. The sample has around 150,000 clones; about two thirds are singletons. About this clone itself: Its specificity is not known.

Study-wide findings and caveats: Earlier analysis looked at TCR beta V segments, and most were productive about 90% or about 30% of the time. Immune exposure was documented only through CMV serostatus.

Germline CDR1 reads SNHLY; CDR2 reads FYNNEI. V dropped 5 bases and J dropped 0 bases, with 14 bases sitting between them. This CDR3 is built from 16 residues. The TCR originated in a man aged 50-59 years in good health and CMV-seropositive. The chain joins TRBV2 to TRBJ1-3, with a tentative D call TRBD1 (5 bases). The sample consisted of PBMCs. The CDR3, as DNA: TGTGCCAGCAGTCTACAAGGACACCTCTCTGGAAACACCATATATTTT. Its protein is CASSLQGHLSGNTIYF.